This T cell receptor (beta chain) was identified in a study of shared T cell receptors in the human thymus. Assay used: immunoSEQ multiplex PCR; TCRdb lists only in-frame clones, some missing. The repertoire includes roughly 500,000 clones, 75% to 80% of them detected once, and about 0.013% sits in the top ten. The CDR3 sequence is 12 residues long. In germline, CDR1 is KGHSH, CDR2 LQKENI. Trimming removed 8 bases from V and 2 bases from J, with 10 bases in between. These data were likewise used in another study, on human thymus T cells. That study reports: Each of the donors was a healthy Finnish infant who was undergoing open corrective cardiac surgery for congenital heart defects. The related literature has documented a marked overlap of thymic repertoires among unrelated individuals.

This TCR was sampled from a boy under three years old with a congenital heart defect. The rearrangement joins TRBV18 to TRBJ2-7; D is undetermined. Material: thymocytes. This CDR3 reads CASPSAPYEQYF. CDR3 DNA sequence: TGTGCCAGCCCGAGCGCCCCCTACGAGCAGTACTTC.